Each of the 10 T cell receptor beta chains below was sequenced from the same sample in a study of cytotoxic CD8 clonotypes in ibrutinib-treated CLL. Clones were sequenced by immunoSEQ multiplex PCR, and TCRdb holds only the in-frame ones, with some missing. The sample yields about 85,000 clones, 75% to 85% seen once. The sequences come from PBMCs, collected after 12 months of ibrutinib treatment. These receptor sequences come from a human donor with chronic lymphocytic leukemia.

The V call is TRBV14, the J call TRBJ2-5; TRBD2 agrees at 7 bases. Looked up from germline, CDR1 is SGHDN and CDR2 is FVKESK. The V gene end was trimmed by 4 bases and the J gene end by 7 bases; junction bases not matched to a gene: 12. The CDR3 is made up of 15 amino acids. The CDR3 sequence is CASSPMAGVVGTQYF. The DNA of the CDR3 is TGTGCCAGCAGCCCCATGGCGGGAGTGGTTGGGACCCAGTACTTC.

This clone occurred a few times. V gene TRBV7-2 combines with J gene TRBJ1-1; D may be TRBD1 (5 bases). From germline, CDR1 is SGHTA and CDR2 FQGNSA. There are 12 residues in the CDR3. The V end lost 4 bases, the J end lost 7 bases, and 10 bases lay between the germline ends. CDR3 bases: TGTGCCAGCAGCTCCCGGGGGGGTGAAGCTTTCTTT. Its translation is CASSSRGGEAFF. The full variable domain, rest sourced from reference TRBV7-2 and TRBJ1-1, is GAGVSQSPSNKVTEKGKDVELRCDPISGHTALYWYRQSLGQGLEFLIYFQGNSAPDKSGLPSDRFSAERTGGSVSTLTIQRTQQEDSAVYLCASSSRGGEAFFGQGTRLTVV.

The V and J genes are TRBV7-9 and TRBJ2-3; 7 bases line up with TRBD2. This CDR3 contains 15 residues. V lost 3 bases, J lost 2 bases, and 5 bases stayed unmatched. CDR1 is SEHNR, CDR2 FQNEAQ, per germline (reference sequence). Here the CDR3 reads CASSLGGALTDTQYF. For the CDR3, the DNA is TGTGCCAGCAGCTTGGGAGGGGCACTCACAGATACGCAGTATTTT.

This chain links TRBV30 with TRBJ1-2, with D tentatively TRBD1 (6 bases). The V end was cut by 3 bases, the J end by 4 bases, with 12 bases between. The CDR3 runs 13 residues. CDR1 and CDR2 (germline): GTSNPN, SVGIG (reference sequence). The CDR3 is CAWSPGTTYGYTF. The CDR3 DNA is TGTGCCTGGAGCCCCGGGACAACCTATGGCTACACCTTC.

This sequence joins TRBV4-3 and TRBJ2-5, with 10 bases aligning to TRBD2. Germline CDR1 is LGHNA and CDR2 is YSLEER. V shed 0 bases and J 2 bases; nucleotides not matched to a gene: 6. This CDR3 contains 17 residues. The CDR3: CASSQEGGLAHQETQYF. In nucleotides, the CDR3 is TGCGCCAGCAGCCAAGAGGGGGGACTAGCGCATCAAGAGACCCAGTACTTC.

This clone has only one observation. The CDR3 DNA follows: TGTGCCAGCAGCCCGCAACTAGCGGGAGCCAACGGCGAGCAGTACTTC. As protein: CASSPQLAGANGEQYF. V and J are TRBV7-6 and TRBJ2-7, with TRBD2 matching over 11 bases. V lost 5 bases and J lost 6; bases outside the gene matches: 12. Looked up from germline, CDR1 is SGHVS and CDR2 is FNYEAQ. The CDR3 totals 16 residues.

By its share, this clone is medium-sized. This sequence joins TRBV6-5 and TRBJ2-7; D possibly matches TRBD1 or TRBD2 (7 bases each). This CDR3 is 15 amino acids long. Per the germline V gene, CDR1 is MNHEY and CDR2 is SVGAGI. Trimming left V 0 bases short and J 4 bases short, with 13 bases between. The CDR3 here is CASSYSGGGWYEQYF. DNA of the CDR3: TGTGCCAGCAGTTACTCGGGAGGGGGCTGGTACGAGCAGTACTTC.

V gene TRBV28 combines with J gene TRBJ1-6; D gene unclear. The ends were cut back, 6 bases at V and 6 bases at J, with 15 bases in the middle. CDR1 is MDHEN, CDR2 SYDVKM, per germline. CDR3 length: 15 residues. In DNA, the CDR3 is TGTGCCAGCAGCACCCCCACCGGTGGTAATTCACCCCTCCACTTT. Translation: CASSTPTGGNSPLHF. Together with reference TRBV28 and TRBJ1-6, the CDR3 gives the full variable domain: DVKVTQSSRYLVKRTGEKVFLECVQDMDHENMFWYRQDPGLGLRLIYFSYDVKMKEKGDIPEGYSVSREKKERFSLILESASTNQTSMYLCASSTPTGGNSPLHFGNGTRLTVT.

This clone was recorded a few times. This chain connects TRBV30 to TRBJ2-4, with no clear D. V lost 3 bases to trimming and J lost 1 base, with 10 bases between them. Germline-derived CDR1 and CDR2 are GTSNPN and SVGIG (reference sequence). This CDR3 contains 14 residues. The CDR3 DNA is TGTGCCTGGAGCCCTACTTCGGCCAAAAACATTCAGTACTTC. It yields the protein CAWSPTSAKNIQYF.

This clone is deemed medium-sized. The rearrangement uses TRBV21-1 and TRBJ2-1; no check of the table's D call, TRBD2, against the DNA was made. TRBV21-1 is classified as a pseudogene. CDR3 length: 16 residues. CDR3 in DNA: TGTGCCAGCAGCAAAGCAGGGCGGGCGGACTACAATGAGCAGTTCTTC. Encoded protein: CASSKAGRADYNEQFF.